The text below deals with one T cell receptor (beta chain). Its specificity is unknown. The data were taken from a study of CD4+ T cells in melanoma. Notes on the study in general: CD8+ T cell, macrophage and B cell function reportedly correlated with neoantigen-specific CD4+ T cells. In melanoma, neoantigen-specific CD4+ T cells reportedly differed in differentiation state.

Repertoires were generated with immunoSEQ multiplex PCR, while TCRdb's copy carries only in-frame clones and drops some. The sample comprises some 47,000 clones, roughly 89% of which are singletons, and 12% rests with the top ten. The V segment lost 7 bases and the J segment 7 bases; nucleotides outside the gene matches: 9. The CDR3 has 14 residues. CDR1 is LNHDA and CDR2 is SQIVND in the germline V gene (reference sequence). The rearrangement joins TRBV19 to TRBJ1-4, with 7 positions matching TRBD1. The source is a human donor with melanoma. Sequences were obtained from peripheral blood. The CDR3 loop is CASTLTGETEKLFF. Here the CDR3 DNA reads TGTGCCAGTACCCTTACAGGGGAGACTGAAAAACTGTTTTTT.